The T cell receptor (beta chain) under discussion was sequenced for a study of circulating and synovial CD4+ cells in juvenile arthritis. TCRdb's copy holds only in-frame clones and misses some; the assay was immunoSEQ multiplex PCR. The sample carries about 34,000 clones, around 95% recorded once. Sequenced samples came from active juvenile idiopathic arthritis patients. The CDR3 covers 15 residues. V lost 1 base and J lost 6; bases outside the gene matches: 7. In germline, CDR1 is SGDLS, CDR2 YYNGEE. Turning to this clone: The antigen is unknown.

Study-level findings and limits: T cell genome counts differed by at least an order of magnitude between CPL and CD4 samples.

Sequenced: CD4+ T cells from blood. This clonotype was sampled from a human donor with juvenile idiopathic arthritis. J is TRBJ2-3 and V is TRBV9, with 8 bases identical to TRBD2. The CDR3 loop is CASSVSGGLTDTQYF. The CDR3 coding sequence is TGTGCCAGCAGCGTAAGCGGGGGCCTTACGGATACGCAGTATTTT.